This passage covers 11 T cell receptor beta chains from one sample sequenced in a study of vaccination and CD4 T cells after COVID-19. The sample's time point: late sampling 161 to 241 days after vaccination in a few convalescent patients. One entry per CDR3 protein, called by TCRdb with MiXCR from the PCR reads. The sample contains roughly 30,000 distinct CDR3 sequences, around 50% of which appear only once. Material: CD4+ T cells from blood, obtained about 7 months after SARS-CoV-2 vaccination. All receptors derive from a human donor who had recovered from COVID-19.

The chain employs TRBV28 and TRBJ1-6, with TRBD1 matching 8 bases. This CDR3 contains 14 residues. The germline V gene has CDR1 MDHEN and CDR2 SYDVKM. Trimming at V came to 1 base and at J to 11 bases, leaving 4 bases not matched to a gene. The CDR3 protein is CASSLSGTGTPLHF. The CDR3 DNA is TGTGCCAGCAGTTTATCCGGGACAGGTACACCCCTCCACTTT. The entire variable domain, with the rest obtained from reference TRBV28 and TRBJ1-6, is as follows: DVKVTQSSRYLVKRTGEKVFLECVQDMDHENMFWYRQDPGLGLRLIYFSYDVKMKEKGDIPEGYSVSREKKERFSLILESASTNQTSMYLCASSLSGTGTPLHFGNGTRLTVT.

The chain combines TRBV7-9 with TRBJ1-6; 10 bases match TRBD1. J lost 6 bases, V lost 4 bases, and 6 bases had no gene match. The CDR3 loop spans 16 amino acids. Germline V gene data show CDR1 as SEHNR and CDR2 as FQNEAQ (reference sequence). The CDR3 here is CASSSTGQGFNSPLHF. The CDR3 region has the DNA TGTGCCAGCAGCTCCACGGGACAGGGGTTTAATTCACCCCTCCACTTT.

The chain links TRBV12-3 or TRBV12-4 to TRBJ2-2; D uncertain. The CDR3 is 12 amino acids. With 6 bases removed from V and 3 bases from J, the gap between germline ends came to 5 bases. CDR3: CASRQHTGELFF. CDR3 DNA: TGTGCCAGCAGGCAGCACACCGGGGAGCTGTTTTTT.

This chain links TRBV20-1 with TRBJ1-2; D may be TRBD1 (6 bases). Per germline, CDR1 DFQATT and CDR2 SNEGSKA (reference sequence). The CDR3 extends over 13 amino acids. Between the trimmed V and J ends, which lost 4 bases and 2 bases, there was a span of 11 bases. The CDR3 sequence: CSAIGQYNYGYTF. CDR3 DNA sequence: TGCAGTGCTATAGGACAGTACAACTATGGCTACACCTTC.

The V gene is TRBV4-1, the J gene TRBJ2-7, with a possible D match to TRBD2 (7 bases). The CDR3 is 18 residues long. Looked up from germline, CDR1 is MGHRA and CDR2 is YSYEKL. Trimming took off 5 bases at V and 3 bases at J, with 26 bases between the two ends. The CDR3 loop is CASSYRVGAGVAHYEQYF. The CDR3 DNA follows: TGCGCCAGCAGCTACAGGGTGGGTGCGGGAGTAGCCCACTACGAGCAGTACTTC.

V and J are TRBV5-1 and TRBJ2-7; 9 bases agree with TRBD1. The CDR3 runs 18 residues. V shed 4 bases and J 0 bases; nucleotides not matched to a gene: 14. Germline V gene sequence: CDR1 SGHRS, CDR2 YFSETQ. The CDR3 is CASSPLDTGGLTSYEQYF. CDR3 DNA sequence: TGCGCCAGCAGCCCGTTAGACACAGGGGGCCTAACCTCCTACGAGCAGTACTTC.

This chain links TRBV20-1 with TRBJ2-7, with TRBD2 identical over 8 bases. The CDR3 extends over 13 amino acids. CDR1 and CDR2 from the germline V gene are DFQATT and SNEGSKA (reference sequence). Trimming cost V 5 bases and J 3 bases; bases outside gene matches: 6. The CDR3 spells CSAGPGGVYEQYF. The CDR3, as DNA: TGCAGTGCTGGTCCCGGGGGGGTCTACGAGCAGTACTTC.

The CDR3 spells CASSEDTQYF. The CDR3 bases are TGTGCCAGCAGTGAAGATACGCAGTATTTT. The genes are TRBV2 and TRBJ2-3; D uncertain. Germline V gene lookup returns CDR1 SNHLY and CDR2 FYNNEI. Trimming removed 1 base from V and 7 bases from J, with 0 bases in between. The length of the CDR3 is 10 residues. The full variable domain, completed using reference TRBV2 and TRBJ2-3, is EPEVTQTPSHQVTQMGQEVILRCVPISNHLYFYWYRQILGQKVEFLVSFYNNEISEKSEIFDDQFSVERPDGSNFTLKIRSTKLEDSAMYFCASSEDTQYFGPGTRLTVL.

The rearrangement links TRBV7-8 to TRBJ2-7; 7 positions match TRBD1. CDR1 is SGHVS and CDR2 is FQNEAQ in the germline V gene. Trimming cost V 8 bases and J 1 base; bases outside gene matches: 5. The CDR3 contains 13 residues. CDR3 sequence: CASSTGLSYEQYF. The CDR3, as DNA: TGTGCCAGCTCGACAGGGTTGTCCTACGAGCAGTACTTC.

CDR3 residues: CASSSPLGGEQFF. The CDR3 DNA reads as TGTGCCAGCAGCTCCCCGCTGGGCGGTGAGCAGTTCTTC. This chain uses TRBV7-2 with TRBJ2-1; D gene ambiguous. The length of the CDR3 is 13 residues. V lost 4 bases and J lost 9, with 13 bases in between. CDR1 is SGHTA, CDR2 FQGNSA, per germline.

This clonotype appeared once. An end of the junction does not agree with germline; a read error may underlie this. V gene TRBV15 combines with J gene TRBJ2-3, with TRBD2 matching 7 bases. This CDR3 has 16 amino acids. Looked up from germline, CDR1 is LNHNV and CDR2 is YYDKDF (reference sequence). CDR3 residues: CATSRDLAAHTGTQYF. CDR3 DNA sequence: TGTGCCACCAGCAGAGATCTAGCGGCCCACACAGGTACGCAGTATTTT.